Sequencing of this TCR beta chain was carried out in a study of CD8 T cells in ankylosing spondylitis. Study-wide findings and caveats: In ankylosing spondylitis patients, matched synovial fluid reportedly showed significant enrichment of disease-linked clones. Among TCR beta sequences, a motif of 7 to 9 highly homologous variants appeared characteristic of ankylosing spondylitis blood. Existing reports had already noted some motif variants in reactive arthritis synovial fluid and blood.

Molecular-barcoded quantitative 5'-RACE produced these TCR beta libraries. TCRdb redid the calling of the 5' RACE reads with MiXCR, one entry per CDR3 protein. The sample has a few hundred thousand distinct CDR3 sequences, about a fifth seen once. With respect to this clonotype: What it recognizes is unknown.

This CDR3 contains 11 residues. CDR1 is ENHRY, CDR2 SYGVKD, per germline. Trimming stripped 10 bases from V and 4 bases from J, with 10 bases between. This sequence joins TRBV10-3 and TRBJ1-1; no clear D. The source of this sequence is a male donor with ankylosing spondylitis. Sample: blood, either unsorted or a sorted T cell fraction (not recorded which). In nucleotides, the CDR3 is TGTGCCAACCCTTGGGGCACTGAAGCTTTCTTT. It encodes CANPWGTEAFF.